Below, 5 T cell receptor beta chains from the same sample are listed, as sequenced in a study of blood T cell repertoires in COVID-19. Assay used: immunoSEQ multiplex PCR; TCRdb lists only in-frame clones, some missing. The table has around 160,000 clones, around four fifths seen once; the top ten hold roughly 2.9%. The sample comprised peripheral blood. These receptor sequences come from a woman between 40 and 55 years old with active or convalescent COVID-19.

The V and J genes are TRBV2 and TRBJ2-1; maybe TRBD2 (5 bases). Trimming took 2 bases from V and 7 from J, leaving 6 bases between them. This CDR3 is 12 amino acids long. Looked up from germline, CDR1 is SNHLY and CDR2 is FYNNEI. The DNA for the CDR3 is TGTGCCAGCAGTGAACCGGGGAATGAGCAGTTCTTC. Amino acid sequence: CASSEPGNEQFF. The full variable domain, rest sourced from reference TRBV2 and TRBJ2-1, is EPEVTQTPSHQVTQMGQEVILRCVPISNHLYFYWYRQILGQKVEFLVSFYNNEISEKSEIFDDQFSVERPDGSNFTLKIRSTKLEDSAMYFCASSEPGNEQFFGPGTRLTVL.

The CDR3: CASSPDSQETQYF. The CDR3 DNA reads as TGCGCCAGCAGCCCGGACAGCCAAGAGACCCAGTACTTC. The chain links TRBV5-1 to TRBJ2-5; D might be TRBD1 (6 bases). Germline CDR1 is SGHRS and CDR2 is YFSETQ. V lost 4 bases and J 1 base, leaving 8 bases between the germline ends. The CDR3 loop spans 13 amino acids.

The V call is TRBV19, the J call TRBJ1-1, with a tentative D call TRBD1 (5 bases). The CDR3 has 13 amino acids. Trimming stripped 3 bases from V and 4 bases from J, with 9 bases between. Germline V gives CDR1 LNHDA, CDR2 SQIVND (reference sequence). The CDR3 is CASSISGITEAFF. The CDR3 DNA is TGTGCCAGTAGTATTTCAGGGATCACTGAAGCTTTCTTT.

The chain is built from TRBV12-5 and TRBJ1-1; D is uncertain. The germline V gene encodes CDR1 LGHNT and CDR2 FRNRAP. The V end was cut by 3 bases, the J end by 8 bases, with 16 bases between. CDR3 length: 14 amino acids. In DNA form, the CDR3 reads TGTGCTAGTGGTTTAGGAGAGAGGGTGAGCGAAGCTTTCTTT. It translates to CASGLGERVSEAFF.

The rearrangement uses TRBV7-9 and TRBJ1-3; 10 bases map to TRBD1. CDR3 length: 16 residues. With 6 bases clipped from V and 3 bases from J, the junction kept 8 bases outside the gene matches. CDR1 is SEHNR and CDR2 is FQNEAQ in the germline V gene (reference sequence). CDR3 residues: CASSDYGQGVGNTIYF. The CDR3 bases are TGTGCCAGCAGTGACTACGGACAGGGGGTTGGAAACACCATATATTTT.